What follows are 11 T cell receptor beta chains derived from one specimen sequenced in a study of T cell responses to AZD1222 COVID-19 vaccine. Some clones are missing from TCRdb's copy, which holds only in-frame ones; the method was immunoSEQ multiplex PCR. Of some 87,000 clones listed, 80% to 90% were seen once; the top ten hold approximately 30%. This specimen was peripheral blood, taken on day 0 of AZD1222 vaccination. These receptors all stem from an adult in good health.

The chain carries TRBV5-4 and TRBJ2-1; the match to TRBD2 covers 12 bases. The CDR3 consists of 20 residues. Germline V gene lookup returns CDR1 SGHNT and CDR2 YYREEE (reference sequence). Trimming at V came to 3 bases and at J to 0 bases, leaving 13 bases not matched to a gene. CDR3 amino acids: CASSSARGLAGQSSYNEQFF. The CDR3 DNA follows: TGTGCCAGCAGCTCCGCCCGGGGACTAGCGGGCCAGAGCTCCTACAATGAGCAGTTCTTC.

The rearrangement joins TRBV27 to TRBJ2-2, with D hard to call. This CDR3 region has 15 residues. The germline gives CDR1 MNHEY, CDR2 SMNVEV (reference sequence). V was trimmed by 2 bases and J by 1 base, leaving 8 bases between them. The CDR3 loop is CASSLIPKNTGELFF. In DNA form, the CDR3 reads TGTGCCAGCAGTTTAATACCAAAGAACACCGGGGAGCTGTTTTTT.

V usage is TRBV28 and J usage is TRBJ1-4; D remains ambiguous. V was trimmed by 2 bases and J by 15 bases, leaving 13 bases between them. CDR3 size: 12 residues. CDR1 is MDHEN, CDR2 SYDVKM, per germline. CDR3 in amino acids: CASSLNQAAVFF. The CDR3 DNA reads TGTGCCAGCAGTTTAAACCAGGCGGCGGTGTTTTTT.

The gene calls are TRBV28 and TRBJ1-2; D not certain. The germline gives CDR1 MDHEN, CDR2 SYDVKM. This CDR3 is 11 amino acids long. Trimming cost V 4 bases and J 4 bases, with 4 bases left between them. The CDR3, as DNA: TGTGCCAGCAGTTCCTTCTATGGCTACACCTTC. This codes for CASSSFYGYTF.

The genes are TRBV6-2 or TRBV6-3 and TRBJ1-1, with D unclear. V lost 4 bases and J 1 base, leaving 13 bases between the germline ends. Germline-derived CDR1 and CDR2 are MNHEY and SVGEGT. The CDR3 runs to 15 residues. The CDR3 nucleotides are TGTGCCAGCAGTTTCGACCCCTGGTCGAACACTGAAGCTTTCTTT. It specifies CASSFDPWSNTEAFF.

The V call is TRBV4-3, the J call TRBJ1-5; D call uncertain. This CDR3 has 15 amino acids. Trimming shortened V by 2 bases and J by 0 bases, and 8 bases separated the two germline ends. Germline loops: CDR1 LGHNA, CDR2 YSLEER. The CDR3 region is CASSQRWDSNQPQHF. CDR3 in DNA: TGCGCCAGCAGCCAACGGTGGGATAGCAATCAGCCCCAGCATTTT.

The V and J genes are TRBV7-2 and TRBJ1-2; unclear D gene. CDR1 and CDR2 from the germline V gene are SGHTA and FQGNSA. CDR3 length: 13 residues. V was trimmed by 1 base and J by 3 bases, leaving 6 bases between them. The CDR3 coding sequence is TGTGCCAGCAGCTTAGGTACGGACTATGGCTACACCTTC. It encodes CASSLGTDYGYTF.

The gene calls are TRBV29-1 and TRBJ2-1, with no clear D. V was pared by 6 bases and J by 7 bases, with 19 bases between. Looked up from germline, CDR1 is SQVTM and CDR2 is ANQGSEA. This CDR3 has 14 residues. The CDR3 sequence is CSVAEETNRNEQFF. As DNA, the CDR3 is TGCAGCGTAGCAGAGGAGACCAATCGGAATGAGCAGTTCTTC.

This chain connects TRBV15 to TRBJ2-7; D may be TRBD1 or TRBD2 (7 bases each). Germline V gene sequence: CDR1 LNHNV, CDR2 YYDKDF (reference sequence). The CDR3 is made up of 13 amino acids. V dropped 6 bases and J dropped 2 bases, with 11 bases sitting between them. This CDR3 reads CATSQGGPYEQYF. The CDR3 region has the DNA TGTGCCACCAGTCAGGGGGGGCCCTACGAGCAGTACTTC.

There are a few counts of this clone. The genes are TRBV6-1 and TRBJ2-7, with D possibly TRBD1 on 5 matching bases. CDR3 length equals 14 residues. Germline assignment: CDR1 MNHNS and CDR2 SASEGT. V was trimmed by 3 bases and J by 6 bases, leaving 15 bases between them. The DNA for the CDR3 is TGTGCCAGCAGTGAGATCGGGCAGGGAAGCGAGCAGTACTTC. Protein sequence: CASSEIGQGSEQYF.

For the CDR3, the DNA is TGCGCCAGCAGCTTATCTACCAATGAGCAGTTCTTC. Protein: CASSLSTNEQFF. This rearrangement joins TRBV5-1 to TRBJ2-1; D gene uncertain. Germline CDR1 SGHRS, CDR2 YFSETQ. Trimming removed 2 bases from V and 6 bases from J, with 6 bases in between. The CDR3 runs 12 residues.